The entry that follows covers one TCR beta chain sequence. This specimen belongs to a study of cytomegalovirus exposure and HLA in healthy donors. Study in general: Earlier, roughly 120 million unique TCR beta sequences were recovered from roughly 170 million T cells by an analysis. Genotyping showed roughly 86% of roughly 400 donors falling in the Caucasian-associated ancestry cluster.

Trimming took 6 bases from V and 5 from J, leaving 8 bases between them. Germline V gene sequence: CDR1 WSHSY, CDR2 SAAADI. The CDR3 spans 12 residues. PCR employed 60 Vbeta and 13 Jbeta primers. Method: immunoSEQ multiplex PCR; TCRdb's copy keeps in-frame clones and lacks some. This table holds about 160,000 clones, 75% to 90% found once. The material sequenced was PBMCs. V usage is TRBV10-2 and J usage is TRBJ2-1; tentative D call: TRBD1 (6 bases). This receptor was taken from a human donor in good health. CDR3 nucleotide sequence: TGCGCCAGCAGGGACAGTCACAATGAGCAGTTCTTC. Residues: CASRDSHNEQFF.